The clone carrying this T cell receptor beta chain was counted a single time. These data belong to a study of cytomegalovirus exposure and HLA in healthy donors. The PCR was carried out with 60 Vbeta primers and 13 Jbeta primers. The method was immunoSEQ multiplex PCR; TCRdb's version includes in-frame clones alone and lacks a portion of them. Counted here are 100,000 to 150,000 clones, around 72% occurring once; the ten biggest clones make up 3.5% to 4.5%. V lost 2 bases to trimming and J lost 6 bases, with 11 bases between them. Germline CDR1 MDHEN, CDR2 SYDVKM. The CDR3 extends over 14 amino acids.

Sample: PBMCs. This chain joins TRBV28 and TRBJ1-5; maybe TRBD1 (6 bases). The TCR originated in a man younger than 40 in good health and CMV-seronegative. The CDR3 sequence is CASSLMGAGQPQHF. The CDR3 region has the DNA TGTGCCAGCAGTTTAATGGGGGCTGGTCAGCCCCAGCATTTT.